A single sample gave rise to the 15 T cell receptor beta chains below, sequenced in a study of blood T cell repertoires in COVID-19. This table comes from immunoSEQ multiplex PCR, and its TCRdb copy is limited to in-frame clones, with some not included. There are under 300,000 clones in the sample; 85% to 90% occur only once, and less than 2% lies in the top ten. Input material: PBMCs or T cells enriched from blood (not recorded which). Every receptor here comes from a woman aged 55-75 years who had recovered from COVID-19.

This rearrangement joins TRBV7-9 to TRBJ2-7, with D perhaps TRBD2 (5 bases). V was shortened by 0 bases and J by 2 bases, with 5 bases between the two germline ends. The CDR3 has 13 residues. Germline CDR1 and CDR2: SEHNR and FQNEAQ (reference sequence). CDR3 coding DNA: TGTGCCAGCAGCTTAGCGGGAGCCTACGAGCAGTACTTC. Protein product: CASSLAGAYEQYF.

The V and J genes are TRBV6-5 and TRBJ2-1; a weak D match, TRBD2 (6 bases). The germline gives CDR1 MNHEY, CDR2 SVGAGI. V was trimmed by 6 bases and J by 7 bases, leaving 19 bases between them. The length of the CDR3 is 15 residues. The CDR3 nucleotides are TGTGCCAGCAGCAGACTAGGTGTACCGCTGAATGAGCAGTTCTTC. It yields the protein CASSRLGVPLNEQFF.

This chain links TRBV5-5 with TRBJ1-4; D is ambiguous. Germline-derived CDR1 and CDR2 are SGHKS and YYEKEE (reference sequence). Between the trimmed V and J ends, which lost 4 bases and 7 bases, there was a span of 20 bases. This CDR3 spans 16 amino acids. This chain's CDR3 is CASSIGGPLRSEKLFF. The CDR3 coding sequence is TGTGCCAGCAGCATTGGAGGGCCCCTACGCAGTGAAAAACTGTTTTTT.

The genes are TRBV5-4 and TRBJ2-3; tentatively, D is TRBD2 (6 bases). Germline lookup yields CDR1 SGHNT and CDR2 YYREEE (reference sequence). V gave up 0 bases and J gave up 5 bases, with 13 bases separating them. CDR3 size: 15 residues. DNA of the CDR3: TGTGCCAGCAGCTTGGCCCCGGGAGTGGGAGATACGCAGTATTTT. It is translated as CASSLAPGVGDTQYF.

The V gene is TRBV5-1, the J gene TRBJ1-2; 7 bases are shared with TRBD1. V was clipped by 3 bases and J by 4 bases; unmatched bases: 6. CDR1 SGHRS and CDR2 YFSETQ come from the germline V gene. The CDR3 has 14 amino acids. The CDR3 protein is CASSSVQGFYGYTF. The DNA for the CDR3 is TGCGCCAGCAGCTCCGTACAGGGGTTCTATGGCTACACCTTC.

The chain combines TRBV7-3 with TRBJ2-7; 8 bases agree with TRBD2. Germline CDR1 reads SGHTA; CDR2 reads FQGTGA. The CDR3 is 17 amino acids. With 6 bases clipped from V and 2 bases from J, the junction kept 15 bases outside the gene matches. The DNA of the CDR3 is TGTGCCAGCAGGGTCGGGACTAGGAGCCTAGAGGCCTACGAGCAGTACTTC. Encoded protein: CASRVGTRSLEAYEQYF.

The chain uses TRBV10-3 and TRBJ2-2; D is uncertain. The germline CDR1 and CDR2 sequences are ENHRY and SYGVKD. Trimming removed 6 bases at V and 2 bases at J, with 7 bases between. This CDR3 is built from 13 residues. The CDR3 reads CAIRTTNTGELFF. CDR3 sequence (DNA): TGTGCCATCAGGACAACTAACACCGGGGAGCTGTTTTTT.

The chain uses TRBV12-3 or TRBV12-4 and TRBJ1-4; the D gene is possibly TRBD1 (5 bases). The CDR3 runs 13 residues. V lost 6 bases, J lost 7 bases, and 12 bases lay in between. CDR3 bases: TGTGCCAGCAGGGAATTGGGGGGTGAAAAACTGTTTTTT. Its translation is CASRELGGEKLFF.

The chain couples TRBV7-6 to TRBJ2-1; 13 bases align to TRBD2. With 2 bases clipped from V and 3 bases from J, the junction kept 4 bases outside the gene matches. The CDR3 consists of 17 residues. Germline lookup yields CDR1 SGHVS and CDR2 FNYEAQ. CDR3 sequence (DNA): TGTGCCAGCAGCTTATCCGGGACTAGCGGGAACTACAATGAGCAGTTCTTC. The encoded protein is CASSLSGTSGNYNEQFF.

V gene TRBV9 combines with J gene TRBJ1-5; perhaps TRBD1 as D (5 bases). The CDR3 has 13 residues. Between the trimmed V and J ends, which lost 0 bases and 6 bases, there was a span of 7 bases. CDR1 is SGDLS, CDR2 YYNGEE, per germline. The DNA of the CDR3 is TGTGCCAGCAGCGTAGGTCAGGGTCAGCCCCAGCATTTT. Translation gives CASSVGQGQPQHF.

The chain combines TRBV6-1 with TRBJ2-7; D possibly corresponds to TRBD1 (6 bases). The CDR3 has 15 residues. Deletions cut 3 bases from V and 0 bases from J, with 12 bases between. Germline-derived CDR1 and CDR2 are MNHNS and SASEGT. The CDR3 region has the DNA TGTGCCAGCAGTGACCGGGACACCCTCTCCTACGAGCAGTACTTC. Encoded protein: CASSDRDTLSYEQYF.

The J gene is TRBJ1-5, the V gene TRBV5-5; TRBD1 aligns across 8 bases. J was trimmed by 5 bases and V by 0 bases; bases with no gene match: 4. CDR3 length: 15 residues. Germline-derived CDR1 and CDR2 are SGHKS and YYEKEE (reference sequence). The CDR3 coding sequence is TGTGCCAGCAGCTTGGTCCCACAGGGGGATCAGCCCCAGCATTTT. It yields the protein CASSLVPQGDQPQHF.

The CDR3: CASSLGSTGGNTIYF. CDR3 sequence (DNA): TGTGCCAGCAGCCTCGGCAGCACGGGTGGAAACACCATATATTTT. The V gene is TRBV3-1 (or the pseudogene TRBV3-2), the J gene TRBJ1-3; D is uncertain. V was pared by 4 bases and J by 3 bases, with 13 bases between. In germline, CDR1 is LGHDT, CDR2 YNNKEL (reference sequence). The CDR3 spans 15 residues.

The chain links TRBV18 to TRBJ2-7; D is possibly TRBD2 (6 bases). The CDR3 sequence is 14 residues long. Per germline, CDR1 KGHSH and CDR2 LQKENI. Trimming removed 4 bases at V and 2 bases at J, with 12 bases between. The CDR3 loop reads CASSQAGPTYEQYF. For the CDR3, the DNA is TGTGCCAGCTCACAAGCGGGCCCAACCTACGAGCAGTACTTC.

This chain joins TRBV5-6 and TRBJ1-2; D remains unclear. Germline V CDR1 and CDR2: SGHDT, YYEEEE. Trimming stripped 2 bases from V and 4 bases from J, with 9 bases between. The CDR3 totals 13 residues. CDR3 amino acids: CASSFGGGYGYTF. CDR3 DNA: TGTGCCAGCAGCTTCGGCGGAGGCTATGGCTACACCTTC.